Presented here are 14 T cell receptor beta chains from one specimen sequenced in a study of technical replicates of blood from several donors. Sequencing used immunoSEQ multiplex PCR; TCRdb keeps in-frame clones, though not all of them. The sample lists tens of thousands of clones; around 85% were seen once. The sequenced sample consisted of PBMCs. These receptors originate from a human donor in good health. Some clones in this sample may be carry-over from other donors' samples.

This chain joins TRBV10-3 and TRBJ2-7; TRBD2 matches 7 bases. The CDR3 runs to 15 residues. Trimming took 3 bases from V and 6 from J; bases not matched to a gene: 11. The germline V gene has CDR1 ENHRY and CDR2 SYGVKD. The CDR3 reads CAISDPGLPYGEQYF. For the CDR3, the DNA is TGTGCCATCAGTGACCCGGGACTACCTTACGGCGAGCAGTACTTC.

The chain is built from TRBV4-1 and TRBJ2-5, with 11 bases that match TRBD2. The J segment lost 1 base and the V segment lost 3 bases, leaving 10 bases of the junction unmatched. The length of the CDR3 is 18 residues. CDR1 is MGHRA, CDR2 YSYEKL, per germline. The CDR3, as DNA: TGCGCCAGCAGCCAGACATCTACCGGGACTAGCGGCCAAGAGACCCAGTACTTC. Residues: CASSQTSTGTSGQETQYF.

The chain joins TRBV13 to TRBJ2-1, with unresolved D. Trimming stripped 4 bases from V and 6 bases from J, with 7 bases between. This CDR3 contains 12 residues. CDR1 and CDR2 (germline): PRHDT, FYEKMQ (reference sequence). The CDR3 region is CASSSGSNEQFF. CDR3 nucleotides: TGTGCCAGCAGCTCTGGCAGCAATGAGCAGTTCTTC.

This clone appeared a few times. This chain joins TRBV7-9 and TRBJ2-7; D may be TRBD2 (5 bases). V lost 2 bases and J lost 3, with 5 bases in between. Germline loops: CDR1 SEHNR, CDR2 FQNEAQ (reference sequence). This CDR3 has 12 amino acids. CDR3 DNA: TGTGCCAGCAGCTTACGGGGCTACGAGCAGTACTTC. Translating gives CASSLRGYEQYF.

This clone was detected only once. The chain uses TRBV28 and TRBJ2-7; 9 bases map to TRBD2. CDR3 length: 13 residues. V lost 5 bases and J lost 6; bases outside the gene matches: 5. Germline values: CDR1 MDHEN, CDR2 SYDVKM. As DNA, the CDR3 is TGTGCCAGCAGTCCGGGACTAGCCGGCGAGCAGTACTTC. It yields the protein CASSPGLAGEQYF.

CDR3 region: CASSSPGLDSYEQYF. The CDR3 DNA follows: TGTGCCAGCAGTTCCCCGGGACTAGACTCCTACGAGCAGTACTTC. The gene calls are TRBV28 and TRBJ2-7, with 8 bases that match TRBD2. From germline, CDR1 is MDHEN and CDR2 SYDVKM. V shed 4 bases, J shed 0 bases, and the junction held 5 bases outside the gene matches. CDR3 length equals 15 residues.

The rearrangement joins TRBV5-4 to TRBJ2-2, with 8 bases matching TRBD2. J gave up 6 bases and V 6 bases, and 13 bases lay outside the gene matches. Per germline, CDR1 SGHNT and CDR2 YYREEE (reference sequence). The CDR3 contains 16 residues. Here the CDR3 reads CASTPGGRGAPGELFF. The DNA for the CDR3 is TGTGCCAGCACCCCCGGGGGGCGGGGGGCCCCCGGGGAGCTGTTTTTT.

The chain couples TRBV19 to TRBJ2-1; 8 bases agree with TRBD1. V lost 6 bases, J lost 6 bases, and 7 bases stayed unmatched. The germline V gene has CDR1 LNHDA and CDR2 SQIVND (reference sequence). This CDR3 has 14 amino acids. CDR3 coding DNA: TGTGCCAGTAGCAGGGGGCGAGATTCCAATGAGCAGTTCTTC. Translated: CASSRGRDSNEQFF. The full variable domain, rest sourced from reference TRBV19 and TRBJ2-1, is DGGITQSPKYLFRKEGQNVTLSCEQNLNHDAMYWYRQDPGQGLRLIYYSQIVNDFQKGDIAEGYSVSREKKESFPLTVTSAQKNPTAFYLCASSRGRDSNEQFFGPGTRLTVL.

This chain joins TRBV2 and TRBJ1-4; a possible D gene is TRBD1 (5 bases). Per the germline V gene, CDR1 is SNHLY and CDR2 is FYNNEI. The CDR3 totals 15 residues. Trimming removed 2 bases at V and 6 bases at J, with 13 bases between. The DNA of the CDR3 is TGTGCCAGCAGTGAACGGAGGGGACGGGATGAAAAACTGTTTTTT. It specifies CASSERRGRDEKLFF.

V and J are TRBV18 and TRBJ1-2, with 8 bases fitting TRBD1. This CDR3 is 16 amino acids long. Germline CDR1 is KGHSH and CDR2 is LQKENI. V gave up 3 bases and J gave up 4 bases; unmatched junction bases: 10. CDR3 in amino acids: CASSPQSVGQGYGYTF. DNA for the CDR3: TGTGCCAGCTCACCCCAAAGCGTCGGACAGGGCTATGGCTACACCTTC.

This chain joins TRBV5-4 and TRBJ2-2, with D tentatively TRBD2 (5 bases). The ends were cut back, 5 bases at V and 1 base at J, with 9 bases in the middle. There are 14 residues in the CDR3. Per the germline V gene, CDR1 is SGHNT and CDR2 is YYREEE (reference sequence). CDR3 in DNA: TGTGCCAGCAGGAACGGGATGAACACCGGGGAGCTGTTTTTT. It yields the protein CASRNGMNTGELFF.

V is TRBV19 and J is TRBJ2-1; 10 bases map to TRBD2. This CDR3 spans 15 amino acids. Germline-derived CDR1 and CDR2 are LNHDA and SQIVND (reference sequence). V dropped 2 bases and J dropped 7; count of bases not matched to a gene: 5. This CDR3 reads CASSILAGDGNEQFF. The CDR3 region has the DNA TGTGCCAGTAGTATACTAGCGGGAGATGGTAATGAGCAGTTCTTC.

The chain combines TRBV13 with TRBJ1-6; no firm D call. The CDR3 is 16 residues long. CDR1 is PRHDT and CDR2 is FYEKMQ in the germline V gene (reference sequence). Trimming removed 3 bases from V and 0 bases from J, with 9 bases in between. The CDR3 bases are TGTGCCAGCAGCTTTGGTTGGAGCTCCTATAATTCACCCCTCCACTTT. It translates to CASSFGWSSYNSPLHF.

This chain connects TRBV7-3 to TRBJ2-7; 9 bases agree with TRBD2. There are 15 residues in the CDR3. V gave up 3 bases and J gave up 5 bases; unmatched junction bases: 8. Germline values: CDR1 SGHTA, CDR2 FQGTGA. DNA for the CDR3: TGTGCCAGCAGCTTGCGGGCTAGCGGGATGAACGAGCAGTACTTC. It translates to CASSLRASGMNEQYF.